The rows below give T cell receptor beta chains drawn from one sample of a study of neurological immune-mediated disorders. MiXCR, run by TCRdb on the 5' RACE reads, gives a single entry per CDR3 protein. This table holds tens of thousands of distinct CDR3 sequences, roughly a tenth found once. Sequences were obtained from PBMCs. The receptors here all came from a man aged 30-40 years in good health. Each CDR3 is given with its conserved first and last residue. The order of the fields is D gene, clone size, J gene, V gene, CDR3 protein, CDR3 DNA. The D gene is left open where the match is weak. Some rows mark clone size as missing; the rest say once, few, many or name a class of expanded clone.

d_gene: TRBD1; abundance: once; j_gene: TRBJ1-1; v_gene: TRBV7-3; CDR3aa: CAISLPTGGVTEAFF; CDR3nt: TGTGCCATCAGCTTGCCGACAGGGGGTGTCACTGAAGCTTTCTTT
d_gene: NA; abundance: many; j_gene: TRBJ2-3; v_gene: TRBV20-1; CDR3aa: CSASRGEGDTQYF; CDR3nt: TGCAGTGCTAGTCGAGGGGAAGGCGATACGCAGTATTTT
d_gene: TRBD2; abundance: once; j_gene: TRBJ2-3; v_gene: TRBV15; CDR3aa: CATSPWTSGRTDTQYF; CDR3nt: TGTGCCACCAGCCCGTGGACTAGCGGGAGGACAGATACGCAGTATTTT
d_gene: NA; abundance: NA; j_gene: TRBJ1-5; v_gene: TRBV5-5; CDR3aa: CASSQDRNNQPQHF; CDR3nt: TGTGCCAGCAGCCAAGACAGGAACAATCAGCCCCAGCATTTT
d_gene: NA; abundance: many; j_gene: TRBJ2-7; v_gene: TRBV20-1; CDR3aa: CSALGGPDEQYF; CDR3nt: TGCAGTGCCTTAGGTGGACCTGACGAGCAGTACTTC
d_gene: NA; abundance: NA; j_gene: TRBJ2-5; v_gene: TRBV12-3/TRBV12-4; CDR3aa: CASSTGTLQETQYF; CDR3nt: TGTGCCAGCAGTACCGGGACACTCCAAGAGACCCAGTACTTC
d_gene: TRBD2; abundance: many; j_gene: TRBJ2-1; v_gene: TRBV14; CDR3aa: CASSQGLAGPGSQFF; CDR3nt: TGTGCCAGCAGCCAAGGACTAGCGGGACCCGGGTCGCAGTTCTTC
d_gene: NA; abundance: many; j_gene: TRBJ1-6; v_gene: TRBV28; CDR3aa: CASSLNNSPLHF; CDR3nt: TGTGCCAGCAGCCTGAATAATTCACCCCTCCACTTT
d_gene: NA; abundance: many; j_gene: TRBJ1-5; v_gene: TRBV2; CDR3aa: CASSVEQPNQPQHF; CDR3nt: TGTGCCAGCAGCGTGGAACAGCCCAATCAGCCCCAGCATTTT
d_gene: TRBD1; abundance: many; j_gene: TRBJ1-2; v_gene: TRBV27; CDR3aa: CASSGQGAGGYTF; CDR3nt: TGTGCCAGCAGCGGCCAGGGGGCTGGTGGCTACACCTTC
d_gene: NA; abundance: few; j_gene: TRBJ1-2; v_gene: TRBV19; CDR3aa: CASSILTANYGYTF; CDR3nt: TGTGCCAGTAGTATCCTGACAGCTAACTATGGCTACACCTTC
d_gene: TRBD1; abundance: many; j_gene: TRBJ2-3; v_gene: TRBV5-5; CDR3aa: CASSLMGTGGDTQYF; CDR3nt: TGTGCCAGCAGCCTTATGGGGACAGGGGGGGATACGCAGTATTTT
d_gene: NA; abundance: many; j_gene: TRBJ2-7; v_gene: TRBV28; CDR3aa: CASSLALWSHEQYF; CDR3nt: TGTGCCAGCAGTTTAGCTTTATGGTCTCACGAGCAGTACTTC
d_gene: TRBD2; abundance: many; j_gene: TRBJ2-3; v_gene: TRBV5-1; CDR3aa: CASSRLAGGTDTQYF; CDR3nt: TGCGCCAGCAGCAGACTAGCGGGAGGGACAGATACGCAGTATTTT
d_gene: TRBD2; abundance: few; j_gene: TRBJ2-3; v_gene: TRBV7-9; CDR3aa: CASSPREGSTDTQYF; CDR3nt: TGTGCCAGCAGCCCTAGGGAGGGAAGCACAGATACGCAGTATTTT
d_gene: TRBD2; abundance: few; j_gene: TRBJ2-5; v_gene: TRBV7-2; CDR3aa: CASSHSRLAGSETQYF; CDR3nt: TGTGCCAGCAGCCACTCTCGACTAGCGGGATCAGAGACCCAGTACTTC
d_gene: NA; abundance: many; j_gene: TRBJ2-6; v_gene: TRBV5-1; CDR3aa: CASSFSGANVLTF; CDR3nt: TGCGCCAGCAGCTTCTCTGGGGCCAACGTCCTGACTTTC
d_gene: NA; abundance: many; j_gene: TRBJ1-3; v_gene: TRBV5-1; CDR3aa: CASSLETGFGGNTIYF; CDR3nt: TGCGCCAGCAGCTTGGAGACAGGCTTTGGTGGAAACACCATATATTTT
d_gene: TRBD1; abundance: many; j_gene: TRBJ2-2; v_gene: TRBV29-1; CDR3aa: CSVVGDRATSANTGELFF; CDR3nt: TGCAGCGTTGTAGGGGACAGGGCAACATCCGCGAACACCGGGGAGCTGTTTTTT
d_gene: NA; abundance: many; j_gene: TRBJ2-7; v_gene: TRBV28; CDR3aa: CASSLATSYEQYF; CDR3nt: TGTGCCAGCAGTTTAGCGACCAGCTACGAGCAGTACTTC
d_gene: NA; abundance: NA; j_gene: TRBJ2-7; v_gene: TRBV5-1; CDR3aa: CASSLVDCPRYEQYF; CDR3nt: TGCGCCAGCAGCTTGGTAGACTGTCCGAGGTACGAGCAGTACTTC
d_gene: TRBD1; abundance: medium-sized; j_gene: TRBJ2-5; v_gene: TRBV24-1; CDR3aa: CATGSTGTAKETQYF; CDR3nt: TGTGCCACCGGCAGCACCGGGACAGCGAAAGAGACCCAGTACTTC
d_gene: NA; abundance: many; j_gene: TRBJ1-5; v_gene: TRBV29-1; CDR3aa: CSVGQGAGNQPQHF; CDR3nt: TGCAGCGTGGGACAAGGGGCTGGGAATCAGCCCCAGCATTTT
d_gene: TRBD1; abundance: many; j_gene: TRBJ1-5; v_gene: TRBV12-3/TRBV12-4; CDR3aa: CASSGQGALQPQHF; CDR3nt: TGTGCCAGCAGTGGACAGGGGGCATTACAGCCCCAGCATTTT
d_gene: TRBD1; abundance: many; j_gene: TRBJ1-2; v_gene: TRBV5-1; CDR3aa: CASSDRGTDLYGYTF; CDR3nt: TGCGCCAGCAGCGACCGCGGGACAGACCTCTATGGCTACACCTTC
d_gene: TRBD1; abundance: medium-sized; j_gene: TRBJ1-6; v_gene: TRBV28; CDR3aa: CASRPDRGSSPLHF; CDR3nt: TGTGCCAGCAGACCCGACAGGGGAAGTTCACCCCTCCACTTT
d_gene: NA; abundance: few; j_gene: TRBJ2-7; v_gene: TRBV5-1; CDR3aa: CASSLEGTQHYEQYF; CDR3nt: TGCGCCAGCAGCTTGGAGGGGACCCAACACTACGAGCAGTACTTC
d_gene: NA; abundance: NA; j_gene: TRBJ2-7; v_gene: TRBV27; CDR3aa: CASSLGGAAYEQYF; CDR3nt: TGTGCCAGCAGTTTAGGGGGGGCGGCCTACGAGCAGTACTTC
d_gene: NA; abundance: many; j_gene: TRBJ2-3; v_gene: TRBV12-3/TRBV12-4; CDR3aa: CASSFPIRTDTQYF; CDR3nt: TGTGCCAGCAGTTTCCCTATTCGCACAGATACGCAGTATTTT
d_gene: NA; abundance: few; j_gene: TRBJ1-1; v_gene: TRBV6-6; CDR3aa: CASSYLGAGTEAFF; CDR3nt: TGTGCCAGCAGTTACTTGGGGGCAGGCACTGAAGCTTTCTTT
d_gene: TRBD1; abundance: NA; j_gene: TRBJ1-5; v_gene: TRBV29-1; CDR3aa: CSVGTGTNNQPQHF; CDR3nt: TGCAGCGTCGGGACAGGGACAAACAATCAGCCCCAGCATTTT
d_gene: NA; abundance: many; j_gene: TRBJ1-5; v_gene: TRBV2; CDR3aa: CASSDYDVVTFATQHF; CDR3nt: TGTGCCAGCAGTGATTATGATGTCGTGACTTTTGCGACCCAGCATTTT
d_gene: NA; abundance: many; j_gene: TRBJ2-5; v_gene: TRBV11-2; CDR3aa: CASSTGHPGRDQETQYF; CDR3nt: TGTGCCAGCAGCACCGGACATCCCGGCCGGGACCAAGAGACCCAGTACTTC
d_gene: TRBD2; abundance: many; j_gene: TRBJ2-1; v_gene: TRBV5-1; CDR3aa: CASSQLAGVNNEQFF; CDR3nt: TGCGCCAGCAGCCAACTAGCGGGAGTGAACAATGAGCAGTTCTTC
d_gene: TRBD1; abundance: many; j_gene: TRBJ2-3; v_gene: TRBV6-1; CDR3aa: CASREQGVGADTQYF; CDR3nt: TGTGCCAGCAGGGAACAGGGGGTTGGTGCAGATACGCAGTATTTT
d_gene: TRBD2; abundance: many; j_gene: TRBJ2-3; v_gene: TRBV20-1; CDR3aa: CSKREGTDTQYF; CDR3nt: TGCTCTAAGCGGGAGGGCACAGATACGCAGTATTTT
d_gene: TRBD1; abundance: many; j_gene: TRBJ2-7; v_gene: TRBV24-1; CDR3aa: CATEGQGAEQYF; CDR3nt: TGTGCCACCGAGGGACAGGGGGCCGAGCAGTACTTC
d_gene: NA; abundance: many; j_gene: TRBJ1-1; v_gene: TRBV7-2; CDR3aa: CASSLARGVYINTEAFF; CDR3nt: TGTGCCAGCAGCTTAGCGCGGGGCGTATATATCAACACTGAAGCTTTCTTT
d_gene: TRBD2; abundance: many; j_gene: TRBJ2-5; v_gene: TRBV12-3/TRBV12-4; CDR3aa: CASSLSGRAGETQYF; CDR3nt: TGTGCCAGCAGCCTTAGCGGGAGGGCCGGAGAGACCCAGTACTTC
d_gene: NA; abundance: many; j_gene: TRBJ1-5; v_gene: TRBV12-3/TRBV12-4; CDR3aa: CASSLTRQPQHF; CDR3nt: TGTGCCAGCAGTTTAACGCGTCAGCCCCAGCATTTT
d_gene: NA; abundance: NA; j_gene: TRBJ2-5; v_gene: TRBV28; CDR3aa: CANRFDRGRETQYF; CDR3nt: TGTGCCAACAGATTTGACCGGGGGAGGGAGACCCAGTACTTC
d_gene: NA; abundance: many; j_gene: TRBJ2-5; v_gene: TRBV28; CDR3aa: CASGSRWKTQYF; CDR3nt: TGTGCCAGCGGGTCCCGATGGAAGACCCAGTACTTC
d_gene: NA; abundance: many; j_gene: TRBJ1-2; v_gene: TRBV6-5; CDR3aa: CASSPDSNYGYTF; CDR3nt: TGTGCCAGCAGTCCTGACAGTAATTATGGCTACACCTTC
d_gene: NA; abundance: many; j_gene: TRBJ2-7; v_gene: TRBV12-3/TRBV12-4; CDR3aa: CASSRDSRSSYEQYF; CDR3nt: TGTGCCAGCAGTCGGGACTCCAGAAGCTCCTACGAGCAGTACTTC
d_gene: TRBD2; abundance: few; j_gene: TRBJ2-3; v_gene: TRBV2; CDR3aa: CASSEEGLAGVTQYF; CDR3nt: TGTGCCAGCAGTGAGGAGGGGCTAGCGGGAGTCACGCAGTATTTT
d_gene: TRBD2; abundance: few; j_gene: TRBJ2-7; v_gene: TRBV29-1; CDR3aa: CSVVGLGMDEQYF; CDR3nt: TGCAGCGTTGTAGGACTAGGTATGGACGAGCAGTACTTC
d_gene: NA; abundance: many; j_gene: TRBJ2-7; v_gene: TRBV20-1; CDR3aa: CSARDPGGDSYEQYF; CDR3nt: TGCAGTGCTAGAGATCCCGGCGGTGACTCCTACGAGCAGTACTTC
d_gene: NA; abundance: few; j_gene: TRBJ2-2; v_gene: TRBV12-3/TRBV12-4; CDR3aa: CASRRDSTGELFF; CDR3nt: TGTGCCAGCAGACGCGACAGCACCGGGGAGCTGTTTTTT
d_gene: NA; abundance: many; j_gene: TRBJ2-7; v_gene: TRBV5-1; CDR3aa: CASSLELARYEQYF; CDR3nt: TGCGCCAGCAGCTTGGAGCTAGCTCGTTACGAGCAGTACTTC
d_gene: NA; abundance: many; j_gene: TRBJ2-3; v_gene: TRBV6-2/TRBV6-3; CDR3aa: CASSLSGTWLLDTQYF; CDR3nt: TGTGCCAGCAGCCTCTCCGGGACTTGGCTATTGGATACGCAGTATTTT
d_gene: NA; abundance: many; j_gene: TRBJ1-2; v_gene: TRBV5-1; CDR3aa: CASSSTPGEAVGYTF; CDR3nt: TGCGCCAGCAGCTCGACCCCAGGGGAGGCGGTTGGCTACACCTTC
d_gene: NA; abundance: many; j_gene: TRBJ2-1; v_gene: TRBV5-1; CDR3aa: CASSWGTETLLREQFF; CDR3nt: TGCGCCAGCAGCTGGGGAACGGAGACCCTGCTTAGAGAGCAGTTCTTC
d_gene: NA; abundance: many; j_gene: TRBJ2-5; v_gene: TRBV7-3; CDR3aa: CASSLTIGVGETQYF; CDR3nt: TGTGCCAGCAGCTTAACGATCGGGGTTGGGGAGACCCAGTACTTC